This T cell receptor (beta chain) was observed in a study of identical twins (dated by TCRdb to about 2016). Turning to the overall study: TCR alpha and beta repertoires from monozygotic twins, unrelated adults of various ages and cord blood were deep-sequenced to test whether fetal clonotypes persist. Replicate twin experiments were performed at different times using different library preparation protocols to rule out contamination.

Every donor in the study was a healthy Caucasian. The twin cohort consisted of three pairs of female monozygotic twins, all aged about 18 to 29 years. Positive isolation kits from Invitrogen were used to isolate CD4+ and CD8+ T cell populations. The CDR3 goes from the cysteine to the phenylalanine over 15 residues. The CDR3 DNA has 45 bases and is translated from base 1. V is pared back by 1 base and J by 3 bases, with 10 bases lying between the germline termini. The library was obtained by 5' RACE. Reads for this sample came from an Illumina HiSeq 2000. A universal primer binding site was added through template switching, and the final cDNA carried a unique molecular identifier so that TCR cDNA molecules could be counted accurately. First-strand cDNA for TCR alpha and beta chains was synthesized from specific primers in the conserved constant-segment region. Each cDNA library was double barcoded, with a SMART-Mk sample barcode plus Illumina barcodes, to control for contamination. TruSeq adapter sequences along with Illumina sample barcodes were introduced in two successive PCR steps. Sequencing of the TCR alpha and beta cDNA libraries was done on the Illumina HiSeq platform using custom primers. Per the source publication's procedure: Unique molecular identifiers were extracted from raw reads with MiGEC, and CDR3 positions were determined with MiXCR. For each individual, recombination models were inferred using an EM algorithm with the repgenHMM and IGoR tools. Shared clonotype analysis was performed with the tcR package in R, normalizing sharing by the product of cloneset sizes. To study raw recombination free of thymic and clonal selection effects, out-of-frame nonproductive sequences were analyzed. Clones were called with MiXCR by TCRdb after fastp trimmed the public reads at Q25, and only in-frame beta chains were retained. Identical CDR3 proteins give one entry, which carries the most common genes and DNA. Clone size and V and J calls follow TCRdb, not the original study. This sample holds around 500,000 distinct CDR3 sequences; about 14% were observed only once. Roughly 0.56% of the sample goes to the ten largest clones.

Study-wide conclusions, independent of this receptor: Abundant cord blood beta clonotypes carried fewer insertions; young adult naive repertoires showed a weaker similar trend, while memory repertoires showed none. Compared with coincidental sharing between unrelated individuals, an excess of low generation-probability sequences was observed among out-of-frame TCR alpha sequences shared between twins. The excess sharing between twins in beta out-of-frame sequences was weaker because fewer shared sequences reduced the signal-to-noise ratio. Zero-insertion analyses could be partly confounded by invariant T cells such as MAIT and iNKT, although diverse VJ usage argued against such confounding for most clonotypes. In monozygotic twins, out-of-frame TCR alpha sharing was systematically underestimated by recombination models, although the models agreed with sharing between unrelated individuals. Because the same donors could not be followed over many years, conclusions were based on cross-sectional statistical analysis.

The table lists this clonotype with a few counts. What antigen it recognizes has not been identified. There are no base qualities to consult, and no much larger clone falls within one base. The same data also went into a second study, on yellow fever vaccine responses in identical twins. That second report states: According to the authors, in identical twins the way T cells responded to vaccination appeared partly convergent and partly personalized. In the study, vaccine-responding T cell clones were precisely tracked in identical twins.

The receptor's source is a woman under 30 in good health. The chain joins TRBV12-3 or TRBV12-4 to TRBJ1-5, with the D gene not confidently named. Specimen: CD4+ T cells sorted from blood. The nucleotides are TGTGCCAGCAGTTTAGAGGCAGGACCCAATCAGCCCCAGCATTTT. Translated, this is CASSLEAGPNQPQHF.